One and the same sample provided the 26 T cell receptor beta chains below, sequenced in a study of human T cells and chemical hapten exposure. Time point of the sample: patch test 1, 2 weeks after DPC sensitization. Treatment specified: therapeutic diphenylcyclopropenone sensitization with weekly scalp DPC. A single record per CDR3 protein comes from TCRdb applying MiXCR to the RACE reads. This sample has roughly 120,000 distinct CDR3 sequences, with around 10% found just once. The input for sequencing was whole blood, taken in connection with sensitization to the hapten diphenylcyclopropenone (DPC). The source is a woman aged 50 to 60 with alopecia areata. Some clones in this sample may be carry-over from other donors' samples.

This clonotype was recorded a few times. The CDR3: CATSRNRGGGYEQYF. The CDR3, as DNA: TGTGCCACCAGCAGGAACAGGGGTGGTGGCTACGAGCAGTACTTC. The chain employs TRBV15 and TRBJ2-7; 7 bases are a match to TRBD1. V dropped 3 bases and J dropped 3; count of bases not matched to a gene: 8. The CDR3 length is 15 residues. Germline CDR1 is LNHNV and CDR2 is YYDKDF (reference sequence).

This clonotype appeared a few times. The CDR3 loop reads CASSPDRTEAFF. The DNA for the CDR3 is TGTGCCAGCAGCCCGGACCGCACTGAAGCTTTCTTT. The V and J genes are TRBV7-6 and TRBJ1-1; D remains unclear. The CDR3 spans 12 residues. Trimming pared 5 bases from V and 4 bases from J, leaving 8 bases between. CDR1 and CDR2 from the germline V gene are SGHVS and FNYEAQ.

The CDR3 DNA reads TGTGCCAGCTCAGGTCGGGCGTCCGGCCAAAAAGAGACCCAGTACTTC. Translation gives CASSGRASGQKETQYF. The genes are TRBV18 and TRBJ2-5, with unresolved D. V gave up 5 bases and J gave up 3 bases, with 19 bases separating them. This CDR3 has 16 residues. The germline gives CDR1 KGHSH, CDR2 LQKENI.

The table lists this clonotype with a few counts. The chain employs TRBV7-9 and TRBJ2-2, with TRBD1 as a possible D gene (6 bases). With 10 bases removed from V and 3 bases from J, the gap between germline ends came to 15 bases. Germline loops: CDR1 SEHNR, CDR2 FQNEAQ (reference sequence). CDR3 length equals 14 residues. The CDR3, as DNA: TGTGCCATCGTCAGGGGCGCTGACACCGGGGAGCTGTTTTTT. This translates into CAIVRGADTGELFF.

V is TRBV4-2 and J is TRBJ1-1; 7 bases line up with TRBD1. This CDR3 is 16 amino acids long. Germline trimming cut 2 bases from V and 7 bases from J; bases unmatched to any gene: 13. In germline, CDR1 is LGHNA, CDR2 YNFKEQ. The CDR3 loop reads CASSQNPDRKIGEAFF. The CDR3 bases are TGTGCCAGCAGCCAAAATCCGGACAGGAAGATTGGTGAAGCTTTCTTT.

The J gene is TRBJ1-1, the V gene TRBV29-1; no clear D gene. The CDR3 sequence is 12 residues long. Trimming took off 4 bases at V and 1 base at J, with 7 bases between the two ends. Germline lookup yields CDR1 SQVTM and CDR2 ANQGSEA. The DNA of the CDR3 is TGCAGCGTTGTGCAAGGGAACACTGAAGCTTTCTTT. Its translation: CSVVQGNTEAFF. Drawing the rest from reference TRBV29-1 and TRBJ1-1, the complete variable domain is SAVISQKPSRDICQRGTSLTIQCQVDSQVTMMFWYRQQPGQSLTLIATANQGSEATYESGFVIDKFPISRPNLTFSTLTVSNMSPEDSSIYLCSVVQGNTEAFFGQGTRLTVV.

This chain joins TRBV14 and TRBJ2-6; D is unresolved. Germline V gives CDR1 SGHDN, CDR2 FVKESK. With 3 bases removed from V and 0 bases from J, the gap between germline ends came to 9 bases. This CDR3 spans 16 amino acids. CDR3 in amino acids: CASSQLGTSGANVLTF. The DNA for the CDR3 is TGTGCCAGCAGCCAGTTGGGAACCTCTGGGGCCAACGTCCTGACTTTC.

At least ten counts were recorded for this clonotype. V usage is TRBV6-1 and J usage is TRBJ1-1; no reliable D call. Germline assignment: CDR1 MNHNS and CDR2 SASEGT. The CDR3 sequence is 13 residues long. V lost 2 bases, J lost 5 bases, and 9 bases lay in between. The DNA of the CDR3 is TGTGCCAGCAGTGAACCTCCGAGTACTGAAGCTTTCTTT. Translating it yields CASSEPPSTEAFF.

This clonotype showed up many times. CDR3 nucleotides: TGTGCCAGCAGTTTACGCCGGGAGCGGGCCTACAATGAGCAGTTCTTC. Translation: CASSLRRERAYNEQFF. The chain uses TRBV28 and TRBJ2-1; possibly TRBD2 for D (6 bases). This CDR3 contains 16 residues. Per the germline V gene, CDR1 is MDHEN and CDR2 is SYDVKM. V lost 2 bases and J lost 2, with 13 bases in between. The full variable domain, with the rest looked up from reference TRBV28 and TRBJ2-1, is DVKVTQSSRYLVKRTGEKVFLECVQDMDHENMFWYRQDPGLGLRLIYFSYDVKMKEKGDIPEGYSVSREKKERFSLILESASTNQTSMYLCASSLRRERAYNEQFFGPGTRLTVL.

This clonotype was seen many times. V gene TRBV28 combines with J gene TRBJ2-1; D remains ambiguous. The CDR3 has 15 amino acids. Germline loops: CDR1 MDHEN, CDR2 SYDVKM. Trimming removed 4 bases at V and 2 bases at J, with 12 bases between. CDR3 sequence reads: CASSSSLTAYNEQFF. CDR3 in DNA: TGTGCCAGCAGTTCATCTTTGACCGCCTACAATGAGCAGTTCTTC.

This clonotype was counted a few times. The rearrangement uses TRBV7-6 and TRBJ2-1; D may be TRBD2 (5 bases). V was cut by 3 bases and J by 2 bases, with 17 bases left in between. Germline-derived CDR1 and CDR2 are SGHVS and FNYEAQ. The CDR3 has 17 residues. The CDR3 region is CASSFSHSEGPYNEQFF. The CDR3 coding sequence is TGTGCCAGCAGCTTTTCCCACTCAGAGGGCCCCTACAATGAGCAGTTCTTC.

This clonotype was seen only a few times. The chain couples TRBV23-1 to TRBJ1-5; no clear D gene. TRBV23-1 is classed as an ORF, of uncertain function. V lost 8 bases, J lost 3 bases, and 11 bases lay in between. CDR3 length equals 13 residues. Here the CDR3 reads CASLPRPNQPQHF. Here the CDR3 DNA reads TGCGCCAGCCTTCCCCGGCCCAATCAGCCCCAGCATTTT.

The table lists this clonotype with many counts. The rearrangement uses TRBV7-6 and TRBJ2-3; D call uncertain. V was shortened by 2 bases and J by 2 bases, with 11 bases between the two germline ends. This CDR3 spans 15 amino acids. Germline V lookup: CDR1 SGHVS, CDR2 FNYEAQ. In DNA, the CDR3 is TGTGCCAGCAGCTTAACCGCAGGCCTCACAGATACGCAGTATTTT. The encoded protein is CASSLTAGLTDTQYF.

A single count supports this clonotype. Here the CDR3 reads CASRDNTAQYF. The DNA of the CDR3 is TGTGCCAGCAGAGACAATACGGCGCAGTACTTC. The chain joins TRBV12-3 or TRBV12-4 to TRBJ2-7; D unclear. The V gene lost 6 bases and the J gene lost 9 bases, with 12 bases spanning the gap. This CDR3 region has 11 residues.

The chain combines TRBV6-5 with TRBJ1-1, with a tentative D call TRBD1 (5 bases). The CDR3 has 15 residues. CDR1 and CDR2 from the germline V gene are MNHEY and SVGAGI. With 5 bases removed from V and 5 bases from J, the gap between germline ends came to 18 bases. The CDR3 reads CASSLIPQGKTEAFF. In DNA, the CDR3 is TGTGCCAGCAGTCTTATACCGCAGGGAAAAACTGAAGCTTTCTTT.

Many counts were recorded for this clonotype. The chain employs TRBV27 and TRBJ1-5; 8 bases match TRBD1. This CDR3 spans 15 amino acids. V dropped 4 bases and J dropped 6; count of bases not matched to a gene: 8. Germline CDR1 is MNHEY and CDR2 is SMNVEV (reference sequence). As DNA, the CDR3 is TGTGCCAGCAGTTACACGGACAGGGTTGGTCAGCCCCAGCATTTT. It yields the protein CASSYTDRVGQPQHF.

The gene calls are TRBV7-6 and TRBJ1-1, with D unclear. The CDR3 has 12 residues. V was shortened by 5 bases and J by 6 bases, with 10 bases between the two germline ends. Germline CDR1 reads SGHVS; CDR2 reads FNYEAQ. Here the CDR3 DNA reads TGTGCCAGCAGCGGACCAAATCCTGAAGCTTTCTTT. Translation: CASSGPNPEAFF.

This chain links TRBV28 with TRBJ1-1; D is ambiguous. V dropped 6 bases and J dropped 6 bases, with 8 bases sitting between them. CDR3 length: 11 amino acids. CDR1 and CDR2 from the germline V gene are MDHEN and SYDVKM. In nucleotides, the CDR3 is TGTGCCAGCAGGAGGGTCTCTGAAGCTTTCTTT. The encoded protein is CASRRVSEAFF. The full variable domain, rest sourced from reference TRBV28 and TRBJ1-1, is DVKVTQSSRYLVKRTGEKVFLECVQDMDHENMFWYRQDPGLGLRLIYFSYDVKMKEKGDIPEGYSVSREKKERFSLILESASTNQTSMYLCASRRVSEAFFGQGTRLTVV.

This clonotype was seen a handful of times. This chain uses TRBV5-3 with TRBJ1-1; tentative D call: TRBD1 (5 bases). TRBV5-3 is filed as an ORF, its function uncertain. V lost 4 bases and J lost 1, with 11 bases in between. This CDR3 spans 14 amino acids. As DNA, the CDR3 is TGTGCCAGAAGCCGATGGGGGGAGAACACTGAAGCTTTCTTT. Protein product: CARSRWGENTEAFF.

This clonotype came up a few times. This chain links TRBV10-1 with TRBJ1-1; D possibly corresponds to TRBD1 (6 bases). This CDR3 contains 16 residues. CDR1 WNHNN and CDR2 SYGVQD come from the germline V gene (reference sequence). The V gene lost 3 bases and the J gene lost 6 bases, with 20 bases spanning the gap. CDR3 sequence (DNA): TGCGCCAGCAGTGACCCGCCTCCGGGACATCAAGCTGAAGCTTTCTTT. The encoded protein is CASSDPPPGHQAEAFF.

The chain carries TRBV29-1 and TRBJ2-7; D remains ambiguous. Trimming removed 5 bases from V and 5 bases from J, with 7 bases in between. The CDR3 extends over 10 amino acids. CDR1 is SQVTM, CDR2 ANQGSEA, per germline. The CDR3 sequence: CSVYLHEQYF. CDR3 in DNA: TGCAGCGTTTATCTCCACGAGCAGTACTTC.

This clonotype was picked up a small number of times. This rearrangement joins TRBV6-5 to TRBJ1-6, with D unresolved. The ends were cut back, 4 bases at V and 9 bases at J, with 7 bases in the middle. Per germline, CDR1 MNHEY and CDR2 SVGAGI. This CDR3 is 12 amino acids long. CDR3 loop: CASSFPSSPLHF. Written as DNA, the CDR3 is TGTGCCAGCAGTTTCCCTTCTTCACCCCTCCACTTT.

The chain couples TRBV10-3 to TRBJ1-3; D gene unclear. V lost 3 bases and J 3 bases, leaving 3 bases between the germline ends. The V gene's germline CDR1 is ENHRY and CDR2 SYGVKD. CDR3 length: 12 residues. The CDR3 spells CAISEGGNTIYF. CDR3 sequence (DNA): TGTGCCATCAGTGAAGGTGGAAACACCATATATTTT.

The rearrangement links TRBV6-6 to TRBJ2-5; possible D gene TRBD2, 6 bases. The V end lost 2 bases, the J end lost 10 bases, and 17 bases lay between the germline ends. The CDR3 runs to 14 residues. CDR1 is MNHNY and CDR2 is SVGAGI in the germline V gene (reference sequence). CDR3: CASSYALDVGGQYF. In DNA form, the CDR3 reads TGTGCCAGCAGTTACGCCCTCGACGTGGGGGGCCAGTACTTC.

The V gene is TRBV27, the J gene TRBJ1-5; 12 positions match TRBD1. The CDR3 runs 15 residues. Germline V gene lookup returns CDR1 MNHEY and CDR2 SMNVEV (reference sequence). The V segment lost 3 bases and the J segment 5 bases; nucleotides outside the gene matches: 2. The CDR3 loop reads CASSFGTGGDQPQHF. The CDR3 nucleotides are TGTGCCAGCAGTTTCGGGACAGGGGGCGATCAGCCCCAGCATTTT.

This clonotype appeared a few times. This sequence joins TRBV28 and TRBJ2-3; possibly TRBD2 for D (6 bases). The CDR3 totals 12 residues. Deletions cut 11 bases from V and 2 bases from J, with 11 bases between. The germline CDR1 and CDR2 sequences are MDHEN and SYDVKM. CDR3 protein: CAARGNTDTQYF. The CDR3 bases are TGTGCCGCCCGGGGGAACACAGATACGCAGTATTTT.